This T cell receptor (beta chain) appears in the sequencing data of a study of vaccination effects on CD4 cells after COVID-19. Regarding the study as a whole: Clones induced by infection and by vaccine showed marked clonal contraction late after vaccination. New vaccine-induced clones were the main type among post-vaccine spike-reactive clones in convalescents.

About this clone itself: Its antigen is undetermined.

Germline V CDR1 and CDR2: SNHLY, FYNNEI. J gave up 4 bases and V 5 bases, and 8 bases lay outside the gene matches. This CDR3 spans 16 amino acids. The protocol was immunoSEQ multiplex PCR, while the TCRdb copy is restricted to in-frame clones and leaves out a portion. Of some 38,000 clones detected, about 73% appear once; the ten largest clones hold 15% to 20%. Under the ViraFEST assay, PBMC were stimulated with viral peptide pools so that antigen-specific CD4+ T cells expanded. Sequencing was performed afterwards. It was after approximately 11 days of culture that CD4+ T cells were isolated. According to PCR results, the person was infected with SARS-CoV-2 between March and December 2020. Fresh IL-2-containing medium replaced half the medium on days 3 and 7.

The sequence came from a human donor who had a prior SARS-CoV-2 infection. The chain links TRBV2 to TRBJ2-2; TRBD1 matches 9 bases. Here the sequenced sample was CD4+ T cells from PBMCs cultured with HCoV-NL63 spike peptides, taken before COVID-19 vaccination. The CDR3 DNA reads as TGTGCCAGCAGTCCACAGGGGGCGCGTGGCACCGGGGAGCTGTTTTTT. This encodes CASSPQGARGTGELFF.